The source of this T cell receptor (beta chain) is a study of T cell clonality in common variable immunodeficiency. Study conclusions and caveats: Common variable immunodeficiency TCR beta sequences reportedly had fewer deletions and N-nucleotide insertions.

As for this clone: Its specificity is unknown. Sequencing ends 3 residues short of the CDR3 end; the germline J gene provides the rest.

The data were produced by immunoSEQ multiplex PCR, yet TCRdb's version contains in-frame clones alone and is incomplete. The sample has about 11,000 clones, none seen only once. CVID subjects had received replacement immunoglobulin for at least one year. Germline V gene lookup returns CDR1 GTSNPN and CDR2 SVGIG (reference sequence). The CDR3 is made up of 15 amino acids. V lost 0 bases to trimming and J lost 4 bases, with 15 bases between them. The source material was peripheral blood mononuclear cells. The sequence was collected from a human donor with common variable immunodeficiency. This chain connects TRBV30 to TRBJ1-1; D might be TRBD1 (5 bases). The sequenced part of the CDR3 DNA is TGTGCCTGGAGTGTAGTTAAGGCCGGGGGCACTGAA. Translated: CAWSVVKAGGTE. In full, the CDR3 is CAWSVVKAGGTEAFF.